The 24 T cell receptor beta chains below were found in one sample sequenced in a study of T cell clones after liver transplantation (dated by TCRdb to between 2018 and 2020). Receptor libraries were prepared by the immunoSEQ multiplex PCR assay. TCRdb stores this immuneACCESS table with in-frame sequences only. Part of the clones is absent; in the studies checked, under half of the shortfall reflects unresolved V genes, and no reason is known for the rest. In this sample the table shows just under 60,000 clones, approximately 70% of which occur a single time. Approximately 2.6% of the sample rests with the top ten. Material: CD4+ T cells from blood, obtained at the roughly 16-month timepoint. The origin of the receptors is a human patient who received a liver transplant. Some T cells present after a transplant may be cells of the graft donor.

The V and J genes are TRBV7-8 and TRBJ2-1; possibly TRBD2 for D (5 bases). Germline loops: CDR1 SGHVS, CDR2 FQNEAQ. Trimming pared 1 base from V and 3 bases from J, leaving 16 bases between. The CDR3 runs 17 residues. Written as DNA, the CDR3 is TGTGCCAGCAGCTTAGAGAGGGCGTTGACCCTCTACAATGAGCAGTTCTTC. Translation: CASSLERALTLYNEQFF.

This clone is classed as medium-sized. CDR3 loop: CASSYQQGSGELFF. The CDR3 bases are TGCGCCAGCAGCTACCAACAGGGGTCCGGGGAGCTGTTTTTT. This chain joins TRBV5-1 and TRBJ2-2, with TRBD1 matching 7 bases. The CDR3 is made up of 14 amino acids. The V and J ends lost 3 bases and 6 bases, in that order; junction bases with no gene match: 5. Germline CDR1 SGHRS, CDR2 YFSETQ.

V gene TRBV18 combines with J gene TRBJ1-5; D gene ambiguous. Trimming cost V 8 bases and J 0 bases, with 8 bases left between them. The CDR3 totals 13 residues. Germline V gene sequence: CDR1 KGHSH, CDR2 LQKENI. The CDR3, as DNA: TGTGCCAGCACGCCCGATAGCAATCAGCCCCAGCATTTT. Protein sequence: CASTPDSNQPQHF.

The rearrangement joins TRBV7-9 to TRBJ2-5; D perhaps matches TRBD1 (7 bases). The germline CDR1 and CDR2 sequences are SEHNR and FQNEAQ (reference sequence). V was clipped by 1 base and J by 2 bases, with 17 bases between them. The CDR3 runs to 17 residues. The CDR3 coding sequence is TGTGCCAGCAGCTTAGGCCCGCGGGACAGACCTCAAGAGACCCAGTACTTC. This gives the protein CASSLGPRDRPQETQYF.

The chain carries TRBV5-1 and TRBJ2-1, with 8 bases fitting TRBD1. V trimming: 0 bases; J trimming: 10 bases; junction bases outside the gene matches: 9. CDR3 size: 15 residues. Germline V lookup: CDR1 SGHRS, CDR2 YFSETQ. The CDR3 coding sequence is TGCGCCAGCAGCTTGGGGCTCAGGGGGCATGGAGAGCAGTTCTTC. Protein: CASSLGLRGHGEQFF.

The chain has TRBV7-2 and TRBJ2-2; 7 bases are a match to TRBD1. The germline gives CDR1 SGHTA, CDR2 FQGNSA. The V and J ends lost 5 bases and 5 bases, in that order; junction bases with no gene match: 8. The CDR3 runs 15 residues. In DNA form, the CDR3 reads TGTGCCAGCAGCCTAGGACAGGTGGGAACCGGGGAGCTGTTTTTT. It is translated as CASSLGQVGTGELFF.

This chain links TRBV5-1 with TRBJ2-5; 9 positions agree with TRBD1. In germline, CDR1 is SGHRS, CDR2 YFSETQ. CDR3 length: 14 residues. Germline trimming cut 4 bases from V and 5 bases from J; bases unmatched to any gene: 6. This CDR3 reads CASSLQGAGETQYF. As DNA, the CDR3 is TGCGCCAGCAGCCTACAGGGGGCAGGGGAGACCCAGTACTTC.

The CDR3 here is CASSLGQGTTGELFF. In DNA, the CDR3 is TGTGCCAGCAGCTTAGGGCAGGGGACCACCGGGGAGCTGTTTTTT. The J gene is TRBJ2-2, the V gene TRBV7-2; TRBD1 might be the D (6 bases). The CDR3 is 15 amino acids. Germline V lookup: CDR1 SGHTA, CDR2 FQGNSA. V was pared by 1 base and J by 4 bases, with 10 bases between.

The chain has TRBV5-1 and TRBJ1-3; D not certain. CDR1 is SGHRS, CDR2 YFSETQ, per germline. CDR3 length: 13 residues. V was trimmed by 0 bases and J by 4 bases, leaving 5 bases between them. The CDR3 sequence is CASSLGDGNTIYF. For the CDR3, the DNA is TGCGCCAGCAGCTTGGGAGACGGAAACACCATATATTTT.

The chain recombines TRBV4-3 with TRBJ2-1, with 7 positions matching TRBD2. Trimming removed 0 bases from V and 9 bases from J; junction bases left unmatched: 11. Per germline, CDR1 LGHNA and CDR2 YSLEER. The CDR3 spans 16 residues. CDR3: CASSQDLRLGRGEQFF. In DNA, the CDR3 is TGCGCCAGCAGCCAAGACCTCCGACTAGGGAGGGGTGAGCAGTTCTTC.

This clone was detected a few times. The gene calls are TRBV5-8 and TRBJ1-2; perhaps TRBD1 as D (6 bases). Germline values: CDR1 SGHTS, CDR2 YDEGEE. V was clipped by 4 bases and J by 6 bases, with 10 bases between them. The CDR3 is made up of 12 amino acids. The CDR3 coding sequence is TGTGCCAGCAGCCCCAGGGGAGATGGCTACACCTTC. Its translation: CASSPRGDGYTF.

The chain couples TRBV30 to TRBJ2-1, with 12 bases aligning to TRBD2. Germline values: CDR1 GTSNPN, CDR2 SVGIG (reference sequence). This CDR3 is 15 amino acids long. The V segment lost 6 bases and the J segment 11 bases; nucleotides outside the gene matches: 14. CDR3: CACKRTSGDLRKQFF. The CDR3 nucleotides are TGTGCCTGCAAAAGGACTAGCGGGGATTTACGGAAGCAGTTCTTC.

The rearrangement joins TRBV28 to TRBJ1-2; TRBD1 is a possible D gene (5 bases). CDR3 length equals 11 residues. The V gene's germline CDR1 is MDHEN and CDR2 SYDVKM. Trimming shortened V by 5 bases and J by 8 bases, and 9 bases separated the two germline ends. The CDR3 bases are TGTGCCAGCAGTCCAGGGTTAGGCTACACCTTC. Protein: CASSPGLGYTF.

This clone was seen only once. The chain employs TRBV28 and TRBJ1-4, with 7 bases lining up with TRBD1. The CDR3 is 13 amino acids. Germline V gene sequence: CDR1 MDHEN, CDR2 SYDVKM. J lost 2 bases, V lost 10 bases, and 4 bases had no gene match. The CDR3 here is CATVQGTNEKLFF. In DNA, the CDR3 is TGTGCCACCGTACAGGGGACTAATGAAAAACTGTTTTTT.

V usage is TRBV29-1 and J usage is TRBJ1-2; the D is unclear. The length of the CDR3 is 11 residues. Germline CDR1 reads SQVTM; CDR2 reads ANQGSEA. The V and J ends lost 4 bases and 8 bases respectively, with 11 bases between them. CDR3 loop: CSVGIGEGYTF. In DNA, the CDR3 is TGCAGCGTTGGGATCGGGGAAGGCTACACCTTC.

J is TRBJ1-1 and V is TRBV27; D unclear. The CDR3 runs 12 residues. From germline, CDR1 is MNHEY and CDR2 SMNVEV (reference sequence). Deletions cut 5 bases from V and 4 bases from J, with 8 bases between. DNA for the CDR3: TGTGCCAGCAGTGGTGTGGGCACTGAAGCTTTCTTT. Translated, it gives CASSGVGTEAFF.

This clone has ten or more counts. The DNA of the CDR3 is TGTGCCAGCAGCTCACAGGGGGTCTATGGCTACACCTTC. Its translation: CASSSQGVYGYTF. This chain uses TRBV7-9 with TRBJ1-2, with 8 bases fitting TRBD1. The length of the CDR3 is 13 residues. The V and J ends lost 4 bases and 4 bases, in that order; junction bases with no gene match: 2. Germline values: CDR1 SEHNR, CDR2 FQNEAQ (reference sequence). Full variable domain (outside the CDR3, taken from reference TRBV7-9 and TRBJ1-2): DTGVSQNPRHKITKRGQNVTFRCDPISEHNRLYWYRQTLGQGPEFLTYFQNEAQLEKSRLLSDRFSAERPKGSFSTLEIQRTEQGDSAMYLCASSSQGVYGYTFGSGTRLTVV.

This CDR3 reads CASRPPGTNTEAFF. The DNA of the CDR3 is TGTGCCAGCAGACCCCCCGGGACGAACACTGAAGCTTTCTTT. The genes are TRBV28 and TRBJ1-1, with a tentative D call TRBD1 (5 bases). V shed 6 bases and J shed 1 base, with 12 bases lying between them. CDR1 and CDR2 (germline): MDHEN, SYDVKM. This CDR3 spans 14 amino acids.

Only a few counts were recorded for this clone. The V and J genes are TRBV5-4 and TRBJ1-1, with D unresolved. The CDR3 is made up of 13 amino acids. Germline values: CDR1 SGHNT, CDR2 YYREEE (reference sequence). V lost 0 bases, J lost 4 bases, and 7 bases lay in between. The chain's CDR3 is CASSLDAITEAFF. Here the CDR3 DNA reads TGTGCCAGCAGCTTGGACGCGATCACTGAAGCTTTCTTT.

The CDR3 region is CASSPGWDTGELFF. The DNA for the CDR3 is TGCGCCAGCAGCCCTGGGTGGGACACCGGGGAGCTGTTTTTT. The chain combines TRBV5-1 with TRBJ2-2; D remains ambiguous. Trimming shortened V by 4 bases and J by 3 bases, and 10 bases separated the two germline ends. Germline-derived CDR1 and CDR2 are SGHRS and YFSETQ. This CDR3 is built from 14 residues.

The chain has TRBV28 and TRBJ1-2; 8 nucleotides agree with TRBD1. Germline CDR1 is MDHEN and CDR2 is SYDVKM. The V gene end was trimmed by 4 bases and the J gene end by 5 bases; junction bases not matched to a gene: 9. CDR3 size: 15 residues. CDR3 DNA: TGTGCCAGCAGTTCTTCCGGACAGGGAGATTATGGCTACACCTTC. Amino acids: CASSSSGQGDYGYTF.

CDR3 amino acids: CASSIIEGSGNTIYF. The CDR3 DNA follows: TGTGCCAGTAGTATAATAGAGGGCTCTGGAAACACCATATATTTT. The chain uses TRBV19 and TRBJ1-3, with no clear D. The CDR3 is 15 residues long. Germline CDR1 LNHDA, CDR2 SQIVND (reference sequence). V was trimmed by 2 bases and J by 0 bases, leaving 8 bases between them. The full variable domain, with the rest looked up from reference TRBV19 and TRBJ1-3, is DGGITQSPKYLFRKEGQNVTLSCEQNLNHDAMYWYRQDPGQGLRLIYYSQIVNDFQKGDIAEGYSVSREKKESFPLTVTSAQKNPTAFYLCASSIIEGSGNTIYFGEGSWLTVV.

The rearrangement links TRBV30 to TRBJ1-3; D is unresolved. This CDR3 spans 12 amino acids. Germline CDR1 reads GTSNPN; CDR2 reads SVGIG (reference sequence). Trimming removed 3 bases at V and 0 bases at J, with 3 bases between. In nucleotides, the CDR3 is TGTGCCTGGAGCCACTCTGGAAACACCATATATTTT. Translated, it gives CAWSHSGNTIYF.

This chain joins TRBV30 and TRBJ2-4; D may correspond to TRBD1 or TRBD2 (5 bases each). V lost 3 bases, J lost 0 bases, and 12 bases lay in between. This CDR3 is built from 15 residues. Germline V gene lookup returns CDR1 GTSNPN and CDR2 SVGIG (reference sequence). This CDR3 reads CAWRAGTQAKNIQYF. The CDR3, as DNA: TGTGCCTGGAGAGCCGGGACCCAAGCCAAAAACATTCAGTACTTC.